The clone carrying this T cell receptor (beta chain) was observed once. The data are from a study of blood T cells in healthy people across ages. In germline, CDR1 is SQVTM, CDR2 ANQGSEA. Trimming removed 2 bases at V and 3 bases at J, with 11 bases between. This CDR3 has 14 amino acids. Primers used in a second PCR of roughly 6 to 11 cycles were a sample-barcoded 5' primer and a J-beta primer mix. One entry per CDR3 protein, called by TCRdb with MiXCR from the 5' RACE reads. The top ten hold about 7.7% of the sample, which has around 1,500,000 distinct CDR3 sequences, 28% seen once. The specimen was blood. This clonotype was sampled from a woman in her 30s in good health. The chain recombines TRBV29-1 with TRBJ2-1; no clear D gene. The CDR3 region has the DNA TGCAGCGTTGAACAGTCGTCATACTACAATGAGCAGTTCTTC. This gives the protein CSVEQSSYYNEQFF.